This TCR beta chain was profiled in a study of technical replicates of blood from a handful of donors. This clone was found a few times. The repertoire was sequenced with immunoSEQ multiplex PCR; TCRdb's copy has only in-frame clones and lacks some. The table lists 55,000 to 75,000 clones, about 95% of them singletons. The CDR3 sequence is 14 residues long. V lost 6 bases, J lost 0 bases, and 11 bases lay in between. Germline lookup yields CDR1 MDHEN and CDR2 SYDVKM. The chain recombines TRBV28 with TRBJ1-1, with D perhaps matching TRBD1 (6 bases). The sequence derives from a human donor in good health. Some clones in this sample may be carry-over from other donors' samples. The sequencing sample was made of PBMCs. The CDR3 DNA is TGTGCCAGCAGCCCTACAGGGCTGAACACTGAAGCTTTCTTT. This codes for CASSPTGLNTEAFF.